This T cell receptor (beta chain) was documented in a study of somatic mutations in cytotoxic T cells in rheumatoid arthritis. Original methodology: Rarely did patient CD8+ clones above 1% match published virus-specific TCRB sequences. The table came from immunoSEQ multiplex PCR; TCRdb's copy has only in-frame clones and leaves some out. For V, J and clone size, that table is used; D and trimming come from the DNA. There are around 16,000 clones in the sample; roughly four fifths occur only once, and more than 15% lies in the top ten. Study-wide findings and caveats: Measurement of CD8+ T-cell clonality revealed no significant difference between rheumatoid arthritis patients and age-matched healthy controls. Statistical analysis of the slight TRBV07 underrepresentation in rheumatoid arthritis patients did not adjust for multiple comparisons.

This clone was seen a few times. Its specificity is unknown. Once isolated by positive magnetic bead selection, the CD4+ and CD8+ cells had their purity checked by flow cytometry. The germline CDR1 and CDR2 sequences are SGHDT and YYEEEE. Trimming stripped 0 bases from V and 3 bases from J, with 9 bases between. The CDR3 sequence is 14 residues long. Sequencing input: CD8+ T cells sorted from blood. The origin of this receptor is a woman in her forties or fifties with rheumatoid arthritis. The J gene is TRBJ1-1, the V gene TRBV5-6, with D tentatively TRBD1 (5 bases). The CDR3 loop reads CASSLGTLDTEAFF. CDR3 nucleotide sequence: TGTGCCAGCAGCTTGGGGACATTAGACACTGAAGCTTTCTTT. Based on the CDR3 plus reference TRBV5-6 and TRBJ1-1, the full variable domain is DAGVTQSPTHLIKTRGQQVTLRCSPKSGHDTVSWYQQALGQGPQFIFQYYEEEERQRGNFPDRFSGHQFPNYSSELNVNALLLGDSALYLCASSLGTLDTEAFFGQGTRLTVV.